This record looks at one T cell receptor (beta chain) sequence and its context. Its matching antigen is unknown. The data stem from a study of cytomegalovirus exposure and HLA in healthy donors. In nominal health when sampled, donors likely had unrecorded immune exposures nonetheless. Researchers ran the PCR with 60 Vbeta and 13 Jbeta primers. Here immunoSEQ multiplex PCR was the method, and the copy in TCRdb shows in-frame clones only, minus some. Among over 150,000 clones listed, approximately 84% were seen once. Germline V gives CDR1 LNHDA, CDR2 SQIVND (reference sequence). CDR3 size: 15 residues. Trimming at V came to 7 bases and at J to 4 bases, leaving 5 bases not matched to a gene. Whole-study results and caveats: Researchers reported from a later analysis that most CMV-associated TCR beta chains appeared HLA-restricted. Within an earlier analysis, most TCR beta V segments proved productive either about 90% or about 30% of the time.

Sequenced sample: PBMCs. The chain has TRBV19 and TRBJ2-2; 11 bases line up with TRBD2. This sequence originates from a young man in good health and CMV-seronegative. Written as DNA, the CDR3 is TGTGCCAGTACCACACTAGCGGGGGCCACCGGGGAGCTGTTTTTT. Encoded protein: CASTTLAGATGELFF.